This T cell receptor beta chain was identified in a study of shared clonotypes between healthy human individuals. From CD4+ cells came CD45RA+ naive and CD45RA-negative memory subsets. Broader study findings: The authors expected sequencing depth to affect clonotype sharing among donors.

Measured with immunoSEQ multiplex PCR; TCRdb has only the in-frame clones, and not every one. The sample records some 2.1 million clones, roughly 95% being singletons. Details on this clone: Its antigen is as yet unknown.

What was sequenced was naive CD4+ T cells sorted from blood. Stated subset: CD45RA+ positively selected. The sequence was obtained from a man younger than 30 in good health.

The CDR3 nucleotides are TGTGCCAGTACTTCCAGGGACGATAGCAATCAGCCCCAGCATTTT. Amino acid sequence: CASTSRDDSNQPQHF. The chain uses TRBV19 and TRBJ1-5; tentatively, D is TRBD1 (5 bases). In germline, CDR1 is LNHDA, CDR2 SQIVND (reference sequence). CDR3 length equals 15 residues. V was trimmed by 7 bases and J by 0 bases, leaving 13 bases between them.